These 16 T cell receptor beta chains were all obtained from the same sample, sequenced in a study of T-cell reconstitution after alpha-beta-depleted transplantation in children. Unique molecular identifiers were used to barcode this TCRbeta library. TCRdb recomputed calls from the PCR reads with MiXCR, one row per CDR3 protein. Seen here are about 580,000 distinct CDR3 sequences, more than 20% observed once, and the top ten hold roughly 15%. Sequencing used PBMCs, mostly from graft donor cells, obtained 360 days after TCRalphabeta/CD19-depleted stem cell transplant. The receptors come from a boy younger than two who had a stem cell transplant for acute myeloid leukemia, so the T cells may come from the graft donor.

This clonotype has a count of ten or more. The J gene is TRBJ1-6, the V gene TRBV11-3; no definite D call. In germline, CDR1 is SGHNT, CDR2 YENEEA. V was shortened by 1 base and J by 9 bases, with 4 bases between the two germline ends. The CDR3 has 12 residues. The CDR3: CASSLGGSPLHF. The CDR3 DNA reads as TGTGCCAGCAGCTTAGGGGGTTCACCCCTCCACTTT.

This chain connects TRBV6-5 to TRBJ2-3; D ambiguous. This CDR3 spans 16 amino acids. CDR1 is MNHEY and CDR2 is SVGAGI in the germline V gene. Trimming stripped 2 bases from V and 5 bases from J, with 17 bases between. In DNA, the CDR3 is TGTGCCAGCAGTTACGCGGCAGGTCCAACGGGAGATACGCAGTATTTT. The encoded protein is CASSYAAGPTGDTQYF.

There are many counts of this clonotype. The chain couples TRBV20-1 to TRBJ2-5; possible D gene TRBD2, 6 bases. Trimming took off 5 bases at V and 7 bases at J, with 14 bases between the two ends. Germline V gene sequence: CDR1 DFQATT, CDR2 SNEGSKA (reference sequence). The CDR3 has 12 residues. CDR3: CSASDYASTQYF. In nucleotides, the CDR3 is TGCAGTGCTTCGGACTATGCTTCGACCCAGTACTTC.

This clonotype was found many times. V is TRBV7-2 and J is TRBJ2-1; the match to TRBD1 covers 7 bases. V shed 3 bases, J shed 0 bases, and the junction held 5 bases outside the gene matches. This CDR3 is built from 16 residues. The V gene's germline CDR1 is SGHTA and CDR2 FQGNSA. The CDR3: CASSLTGSSSYNEQFF. CDR3 DNA: TGTGCCAGCAGCTTGACAGGGTCAAGCTCCTACAATGAGCAGTTCTTC.

In its sample, this clonotype was seen many times. This chain links TRBV29-1 with TRBJ2-2; D gene unclear. Deletions cut 3 bases from V and 0 bases from J, with 5 bases between. The CDR3 sequence is 13 residues long. CDR1 is SQVTM, CDR2 ANQGSEA, per germline. In nucleotides, the CDR3 is TGCAGCGTTGAGTGGGCGAACACCGGGGAGCTGTTTTTT. Its protein is CSVEWANTGELFF.

This chain connects TRBV6-5 to TRBJ2-1; D remains ambiguous. CDR1 is MNHEY, CDR2 SVGAGI, per germline. This CDR3 is built from 13 residues. Trimming removed 2 bases from V and 2 bases from J, with 4 bases in between. The CDR3 DNA follows: TGTGCCAGCAGTTACATCCCCTACAATGAGCAGTTCTTC. It yields the protein CASSYIPYNEQFF.

This clonotype showed up many times. V is TRBV24-1 and J is TRBJ1-5; D remains unclear. The CDR3 loop spans 16 amino acids. The germline gives CDR1 KGHDR, CDR2 SFDVKD. The V gene lost 2 bases and the J gene lost 4 bases, with 14 bases spanning the gap. The CDR3 reads CATSDSRTGINQPQHF. DNA of the CDR3: TGTGCCACCAGTGATTCACGGACCGGGATTAATCAGCCCCAGCATTTT.

Only a few counts were recorded for this clonotype. J is TRBJ1-1 and V is TRBV4-1, with TRBD1 as a possible D gene (6 bases). With 3 bases removed from V and 4 bases from J, the gap between germline ends came to 21 bases. This CDR3 has 17 residues. Germline-derived CDR1 and CDR2 are MGHRA and YSYEKL. In nucleotides, the CDR3 is TGCGCCAGCAGCCAGGACACCGGGACACTCGGTAGCACTGAAGCTTTCTTT. This gives the protein CASSQDTGTLGSTEAFF.

The CDR3 spells CASSKRQGQYSNQPQHF. CDR3 nucleotide sequence: TGTGCCAGCAGCAAACGACAGGGGCAATATAGCAATCAGCCCCAGCATTTT. The chain joins TRBV21-1 to TRBJ1-5; the table names TRBD1, a call not compared with the DNA. TRBV21-1 corresponds to a pseudogene. The CDR3 has 17 amino acids.

The CDR3 spells CSASPSNQPQHF. CDR3 nucleotides: TGCAGTGCTAGTCCCAGTAATCAGCCCCAGCATTTT. The chain uses TRBV20-1 and TRBJ1-5; D uncertain. This CDR3 spans 12 amino acids. Germline lookup yields CDR1 DFQATT and CDR2 SNEGSKA (reference sequence). V gave up 3 bases and J gave up 4 bases, with 7 bases separating them.

Ten or more counts support this clonotype. This rearrangement joins TRBV7-9 to TRBJ2-1; D is possibly TRBD2 (6 bases). The V end was cut by 5 bases, the J end by 8 bases, with 13 bases between. CDR1 and CDR2 from the germline V gene are SEHNR and FQNEAQ (reference sequence). CDR3 length equals 13 residues. CDR3: CASSPVLADEQFF. The CDR3 nucleotides are TGTGCCAGCAGCCCAGTCTTAGCGGATGAGCAGTTCTTC.

The chain carries TRBV15 and TRBJ1-1; D gene ambiguous. Germline CDR1 and CDR2: LNHNV and YYDKDF (reference sequence). CDR3 length: 13 amino acids. The germline V and J ends were trimmed by 4 bases and 4 bases, with 10 bases remaining between them. The CDR3 sequence: CATSTNGITEAFF. In DNA, the CDR3 is TGTGCCACCAGCACCAATGGGATCACTGAAGCTTTCTTT. Together with reference TRBV15 and TRBJ1-1, the CDR3 gives the full variable domain: DAMVIQNPRYQVTQFGKPVTLSCSQTLNHNVMYWYQQKSSQAPKLLFHYYDKDFNNEADTPDNFQSRRPNTSFCFLDIRSPGLGDTAMYLCATSTNGITEAFFGQGTRLTVV.

The gene calls are TRBV20-1 and TRBJ2-5, with a possible D match to TRBD2 (6 bases). Per the germline V gene, CDR1 is DFQATT and CDR2 is SNEGSKA (reference sequence). CDR3 length: 14 residues. Trimming took off 5 bases at V and 6 bases at J, with 19 bases between the two ends. The CDR3 coding sequence is TGCAGTGCTCCGACTTCCCTAGCGAGAAAGACCCAGTACTTC. Translated: CSAPTSLARKTQYF.

This chain uses TRBV4-1 with TRBJ2-1, with 12 bases fitting TRBD2. J was trimmed by 8 bases and V by 3 bases; bases with no gene match: 8. The CDR3 spans 16 residues. In germline, CDR1 is MGHRA, CDR2 YSYEKL. For the CDR3, the DNA is TGCGCCAGCAGCCACTCTGAGACTAGCGGGGGTGATGAGCAGTTCTTC. Amino acids: CASSHSETSGGDEQFF.

The J gene is TRBJ2-5, the V gene TRBV7-9; perhaps TRBD1 as D (6 bases). V dropped 1 base and J dropped 5 bases, with 14 bases sitting between them. CDR1 SEHNR and CDR2 FQNEAQ come from the germline V gene (reference sequence). The CDR3 is 15 amino acids. The CDR3 coding sequence is TGTGCCAGCAGCTTAGGGACAGTGGTGGGGGAGACCCAGTACTTC. This sequence encodes CASSLGTVVGETQYF.

In its sample, this clonotype was seen a few times. The chain carries TRBV12-3 or TRBV12-4 and TRBJ2-7, with TRBD1 identical over 7 bases. The length of the CDR3 is 12 residues. The V segment lost 5 bases and the J segment 4 bases; nucleotides outside the gene matches: 2. The CDR3 loop is CASSRQGYEQYV. The CDR3 coding sequence is TGTGCCAGCAGTCGACAGGGATACGAGCAGTACGTC.